The TCR beta chain under discussion was sequenced for a study of T cell repertoires in cytomegalovirus infection. Overall study findings and caveats: Cumulative frequency of public TCR beta families picked out carriers of CMV plus the relevant HLA.

This clonotype was seen a few times. Its antigen is not known. V was cut by 5 bases and J by 1 base, with 11 bases left in between. Germline V CDR1 and CDR2: SEHNR, FQNEAQ (reference sequence). The CDR3 sequence is 14 residues long. TCRdb used MiXCR to reprocess the reads, holding one entry per CDR3 protein. This table holds a few hundred thousand distinct CDR3 sequences, around 40% found once. The rearrangement joins TRBV7-9 to TRBJ1-1, with D possibly being TRBD1 (5 bases). The receptor's source is a human donor in good health (CMV status not recorded). Some clones in this sample may be carry-over from other donors' samples. Sequences were derived from cultured PBMCs, sampled from culture after CMV antigen stimulation. This CDR3 is CASSTSTGNTEAFF. DNA for the CDR3: TGTGCCAGCAGCACCAGTACAGGGAACACTGAAGCTTTCTTT.